Listed below are T cell receptor beta chains from one sample, sequenced in a study of cytomegalovirus exposure and HLA in healthy donors. Repertoires were generated with immunoSEQ multiplex PCR, while TCRdb's copy carries only in-frame clones and drops some. The table shows about 150,000 clones, with over 70% occurring only once. The specimen was PBMCs. The receptors come from a man aged 35 to 55 in good health and CMV-seronegative. Both conserved end residues are part of each CDR3. A D gene is named only where the DNA matches it firmly. Clone size is stated in some rows and not others, as once, few, many or a class when expanded.

>TRBV7-9|TRBJ2-7|.|14|.
CASSLVQDSYEQYF
TGTGCCAGCAGCTTAGTCCAGGACTCCTACGAGCAGTACTTC
>TRBV6-5|TRBJ2-7|TRBD2|15|once
CASSPGLAVSYEQYF
TGTGCCAGCAGCCCGGGACTAGCGGTCTCCTACGAGCAGTACTTC
>TRBV11-3|TRBJ1-2|.|14|.
CASSLAAGADGYTF
TGTGCCAGCAGCTTAGCGGCAGGGGCGGACGGCTACACCTTC
>TRBV19|TRBJ2-7|.|14|.
CASSIEQGSYEQYF
TGTGCCAGTAGTATCGAACAGGGTAGTTACGAGCAGTACTTC
>TRBV18|TRBJ1-4|.|17|.
CASSPQTGPATNEKLFF
TGTGCCAGCTCACCGCAGACAGGTCCAGCAACTAATGAAAAACTGTTTTTT
>TRBV4-1|TRBJ1-5|.|15|.
CASSQEQRGNQPQHF
TGCGCCAGCAGCCAAGAGCAACGGGGTAATCAGCCCCAGCATTTT
>TRBV7-8|TRBJ1-1|.|14|.
CASSPWDTNTEAFF
TGTGCCAGCAGCCCATGGGACACGAACACTGAAGCTTTCTTT
>TRBV6-5|TRBJ1-2|.|13|once
CASSYGGGTGYTF
TGTGCCAGCTCGTATGGGGGGGGTACGGGCTACACCTTC
>TRBV27|TRBJ1-4|.|14|.
CATGGEGGTEKLFF
TGTGCCACCGGGGGGGAGGGGGGGACTGAAAAACTGTTTTTT
>TRBV29-1|TRBJ1-1|.|13|.
CSVNQGRRTEAFF
TGCAGCGTTAACCAGGGTCGTAGGACTGAAGCTTTCTTT
>TRBV27|TRBJ1-2|.|14|.
CASSGPNQGSGYTF
TGTGCCAGCAGTGGTCCCAACCAGGGATCTGGCTACACCTTC
>TRBV7-9|TRBJ2-5|.|14|.
CASSLAGAQETQYF
TGTGCCAGCAGCTTAGCGGGAGCTCAAGAGACCCAGTACTTC
>TRBV5-7|TRBJ2-1|TRBD2|15|.
CASSLVPGGAGEQFF
TGTGCCAGCAGCTTGGTCCCCGGGGGGGCGGGTGAGCAGTTCTTC
>TRBV7-9|TRBJ2-7|TRBD1|18|.
CASSAHLLVGTGGYEQYF
TGTGCCAGCAGCGCCCACCTCCTAGTGGGGACAGGGGGCTACGAGCAGTACTTC
>TRBV11-2|TRBJ1-2|.|15|.
CASSLVGGVNYGYTF
TGTGCCAGCAGCTTAGTGGGGGGGGTTAACTATGGCTACACCTTC
>TRBV7-9|TRBJ2-3|.|14|.
CASVGGPYTDTQYF
TGTGCCAGCGTGGGGGGACCGTACACAGATACGCAGTATTTT
>TRBV6-6|TRBJ1-3|TRBD1|16|.
CASTSDRGRAGNTIYF
TGTGCCAGCACCTCGGACAGGGGGCGTGCTGGAAACACCATATATTTT
>TRBV5-8|TRBJ2-5|.|16|.
CASSLRRAADEETQYF
TGTGCCAGCAGCTTGAGGCGGGCAGCTGACGAAGAGACCCAGTACTTC
>TRBV27|TRBJ2-1|.|16|once
CASTTRGGFSYNEQFF
TGTGCCAGCACCACCCGTGGGGGCTTCTCCTACAATGAGCAGTTCTTC
>TRBV19|TRBJ2-2|TRBD1|15|.
CASRGQVGDTGELFF
TGTGCCAGTAGAGGACAGGTTGGGGACACCGGGGAGCTGTTTTTT
>TRBV18|TRBJ2-3|.|14|.
CASSPPRGTDTQYF
TGTGCCAGCTCACCACCCCGGGGGACGGATACGCAGTATTTT
>TRBV7-2|TRBJ2-2|TRBD2|14|.
CASSLREGTGELFF
TGTGCCAGCAGCTTAAGGGAGGGGACCGGGGAGCTGTTTTTT
>TRBV2|TRBJ2-1|.|13|.
CASSVGPYNEQFF
TGTGCCAGCAGTGTGGGCCCCTACAATGAGCAGTTCTTC
>TRBV4-3|TRBJ2-7|TRBD1|19|once
CASSQEGGQGTSGPYEQYF
TGCGCCAGCAGCCAAGAAGGGGGACAGGGAACGTCGGGGCCCTACGAGCAGTACTTC
>TRBV25-1|TRBJ1-1|.|16|.
CASSPTGRGANTEAFF
TGTGCCAGCAGCCCCACAGGCCGGGGGGCTAACACTGAAGCTTTCTTT
>TRBV4-3|TRBJ2-5|.|15|.
CASSPGLGLQETQYF
TGCGCCAGCAGCCCGGGACTGGGACTCCAAGAGACCCAGTACTTC
>TRBV11-2|TRBJ2-2|TRBD2|15|.
CASRGGTSYTGELFF
TGTGCCAGCAGGGGGGGGACTAGCTACACCGGGGAGCTGTTTTTT
>TRBV4-1|TRBJ1-1|.|13|.
CASSQVDGTEAFF
TGCGCCAGCAGCCAGGTTGACGGGACTGAAGCTTTCTTT
>TRBV11-3|TRBJ2-7|.|12|.
CASSPSSYEQYF
TGTGCCAGCAGCCCGAGTTCCTACGAGCAGTACTTC
>TRBV4-3|TRBJ1-2|.|14|.
CASSQEGRVYGYTF
TGCGCCAGCAGCCAAGAAGGCAGGGTCTATGGCTACACCTTC
>TRBV5-4|TRBJ1-2|TRBD1|17|once
CASSPGQGPLANYGYTF
TGTGCCAGCAGCCCGGGACAGGGACCGTTAGCTAACTATGGCTACACCTTC
>TRBV7-9|TRBJ2-7|TRBD1|17|few
CASSWDRDRGVEDEQYF
TGTGCCAGCAGCTGGGACCGGGACAGGGGCGTTGAGGACGAGCAGTACTTC
>TRBV16|TRBJ2-5|.|13|.
CASSQFGQETQYF
TGTGCCAGCAGCCAATTCGGGCAAGAGACCCAGTACTTC
>TRBV27|TRBJ2-7|TRBD1|15|.
CASSSGQGARYEQYF
TGTGCCAGCAGTTCCGGACAGGGGGCTCGATACGAGCAGTACTTC
>TRBV11-2|TRBJ2-5|TRBD1|14|.
CASSNSGQQETQYF
TGTGCCAGCAGCAATTCGGGACAGCAAGAGACCCAGTACTTC
>TRBV20-1|TRBJ2-7|TRBD1|11|few
CSAHRDREMYF
TGCAGTGCTCACCGGGACAGAGAAATGTACTTC
>TRBV4-3|TRBJ1-3|.|16|few
CASSQDDAVKGNTIYF
TGCGCCAGCAGCCAAGATGATGCGGTAAAAGGAAACACCATATATTTT
>TRBV6-1|TRBJ2-7|TRBD1|14|.
CASSLGQGIYEQYF
TGTGCCAGCAGCTTAGGACAGGGGATCTACGAGCAGTACTTC
>TRBV19|TRBJ1-5|TRBD1|13|once
CASSPRDSEPQHF
TGTGCCAGTAGCCCCCGGGACAGTGAGCCCCAGCATTTT
>TRBV30|TRBJ2-7|.|14|.
CACSPWALAGEQYF
TGTGCCTGCTCACCGTGGGCACTAGCCGGCGAGCAGTACTTC
>TRBV4-1|TRBJ1-5|TRBD1|17|.
CASSQGIGTDSNQPQHF
TGCGCCAGCAGCCAAGGCATCGGGACAGATAGCAATCAGCCCCAGCATTTT
>TRBV18|TRBJ1-1|.|14|.
CASSPTYMNTEAFF
TGTGCCAGCTCACCAACATACATGAACACTGAAGCTTTCTTT
>TRBV28|TRBJ1-2|.|14|few
CASSLLTGMDGYTF
TGTGCCAGCAGTTTGCTCACAGGGATGGATGGCTACACCTTC
>TRBV29-1|TRBJ1-1|TRBD1|13|.
CSVAGQVNTEAFF
TGCAGCGTTGCGGGACAGGTGAACACTGAAGCTTTCTTT
>TRBV7-3|TRBJ2-3|.|15|.
CASSGQPGPSDTQYF
TGTGCCAGCAGCGGACAACCCGGGCCATCGGATACGCAGTATTTT
>TRBV14|TRBJ2-1|TRBD2|16|.
CASSQVGGLAGSEQFF
TGTGCCAGCAGCCAAGTAGGGGGACTAGCGGGGAGTGAGCAGTTCTTC
>TRBV2|TRBJ2-7|TRBD2|18|.
CASSGLAATTPLRIEQYF
TGTGCCAGCAGTGGACTAGCGGCGACAACTCCCCTACGGATAGAGCAGTACTTC
>TRBV19|TRBJ1-1|.|15|few
CASSISVGGRTEAFF
TGTGCCAGTAGTATTTCCGTCGGGGGGCGAACTGAAGCTTTCTTT